This passage covers 20 T cell receptor beta chains from one sample sequenced in a study of blood T cell repertoires in COVID-19 (dated by TCRdb to 2018 to 2021). To prepare the library, the immunoSEQ multiplex PCR assay was applied. Here the immuneACCESS table is served through TCRdb, limited to in-frame sequences with V and J called. Missing clones are a known gap in these copies; in checked studies unresolved V genes cover under half, and the rest lacks a known reason. The sample data list tens of thousands of clones, and 88% of these were observed just once. Clones ranked in the top ten supply roughly an eighth of the sample. The sequenced material came from peripheral blood. The receptors originated from a human donor in a cohort sampled during active COVID-19.

The chain uses TRBV19 and TRBJ2-5, with D perhaps TRBD2 (5 bases). The germline gives CDR1 LNHDA, CDR2 SQIVND (reference sequence). This CDR3 comprises 13 residues. Trimming shortened V by 5 bases and J by 5 bases, and 12 bases separated the two germline ends. CDR3 protein: CASSYNQRETQYF. The CDR3 DNA follows: TGTGCCAGTAGTTATAACCAGCGGGAGACCCAGTACTTC.

Here the CDR3 reads CASSLEIGQGNYGYTF. Here the CDR3 DNA reads TGCGCCAGCAGCTTGGAAATCGGACAGGGGAACTATGGCTACACCTTC. This chain joins TRBV5-1 and TRBJ1-2; TRBD1 aligns across 9 bases. J lost 2 bases, V lost 0 bases, and 5 bases had no gene match. CDR1 SGHRS and CDR2 YFSETQ come from the germline V gene. There are 16 residues in the CDR3.

The V gene is TRBV18, the J gene TRBJ1-2; 7 positions agree with TRBD1. In germline, CDR1 is KGHSH, CDR2 LQKENI. The V segment lost 4 bases and the J segment 8 bases; nucleotides outside the gene matches: 7. CDR3 length equals 13 residues. DNA for the CDR3: TGTGCCAGCTCACTCGGACAGGACGGCGGCTACACCTTC. This sequence encodes CASSLGQDGGYTF.

The chain couples TRBV19 to TRBJ1-1; 7 bases match TRBD1. The CDR3 covers 13 residues. The J segment lost 7 bases and the V segment lost 4 bases, leaving 6 bases of the junction unmatched. CDR1 and CDR2 (germline): LNHDA, SQIVND (reference sequence). The CDR3 bases are TGTGCCAGTAGTAACGACAGGGCTCTTGAAGCTTTCTTT. It translates to CASSNDRALEAFF.

This chain connects TRBV6-5 to TRBJ1-2, with D perhaps TRBD1 (6 bases). Germline V lookup: CDR1 MNHEY, CDR2 SVGAGI. Trimming took off 5 bases at V and 3 bases at J, with 13 bases between the two ends. The CDR3 has 14 amino acids. The CDR3 loop reads CASSRRDIYYGYTF. The CDR3, as DNA: TGTGCCAGCAGTCGCCGGGACATCTACTATGGCTACACCTTC.

The chain links TRBV18 to TRBJ2-2; 10 bases fit TRBD1. CDR1 KGHSH and CDR2 LQKENI come from the germline V gene. The CDR3 covers 19 residues. Germline trimming cut 0 bases from V and 1 base from J; bases unmatched to any gene: 8. CDR3 bases: TGTGCCAGCTCACCACCGGTCCGGACAGGGGGAAAGAACACCGGGGAGCTGTTTTTT. Translating gives CASSPPVRTGGKNTGELFF.

In this sample, this clone turned up a few times. This chain connects TRBV7-6 to TRBJ2-3; 7 bases map to TRBD2. The CDR3 loop spans 15 amino acids. Germline CDR1 and CDR2: SGHVS and FNYEAQ. V lost 3 bases, J lost 1 base, and 4 bases stayed unmatched. DNA for the CDR3: TGTGCCAGCAGCTTTCGCAGCGGGGGCACAGATACGCAGTATTTT. Translating it yields CASSFRSGGTDTQYF.

V and J are TRBV27 and TRBJ2-7, with TRBD1 matching 7 bases. The V and J ends lost 3 bases and 4 bases, in that order; junction bases with no gene match: 6. The V gene's germline CDR1 is MNHEY and CDR2 SMNVEV (reference sequence). This CDR3 region has 14 residues. Here the CDR3 DNA reads TGTGCCAGCAGTTTGAGGGGGCATTCGTACGAGCAGTACTTC. Protein sequence: CASSLRGHSYEQYF.

The chain carries TRBV29-1 and TRBJ2-5; the match to TRBD2 covers 13 bases. Trimming at V came to 6 bases and at J to 1 base, leaving 2 bases not matched to a gene. CDR3 length: 14 residues. The germline gives CDR1 SQVTM, CDR2 ANQGSEA. The CDR3 DNA is TGCAGCGTGGGGACTAGCGGGATCCAAGAGACCCAGTACTTC. Amino acids: CSVGTSGIQETQYF.

The rearrangement joins TRBV5-6 to TRBJ2-3, with D possibly matching TRBD2 (5 bases). The CDR3 contains 15 residues. The V end was cut by 1 base, the J end by 5 bases, with 14 bases between. The V gene's germline CDR1 is SGHDT and CDR2 YYEEEE. This CDR3 reads CASSLIGQEGDTQYF. The CDR3 DNA reads TGTGCCAGCAGCTTGATCGGCCAAGAGGGAGATACGCAGTATTTT.

The chain joins TRBV4-1 to TRBJ2-2; 7 bases are shared with TRBD2. The V and J ends lost 5 bases and 4 bases, in that order; junction bases with no gene match: 4. The CDR3 is 14 amino acids. Germline V lookup: CDR1 MGHRA, CDR2 YSYEKL. The CDR3 here is CASSSRTSTGELFF. Here the CDR3 DNA reads TGCGCCAGCAGCTCACGGACTAGCACCGGGGAGCTGTTTTTT.

V is TRBV19 and J is TRBJ2-1; 7 nucleotides align to TRBD2. V shed 1 base and J 6 bases; nucleotides not matched to a gene: 0. Germline loops: CDR1 LNHDA, CDR2 SQIVND (reference sequence). CDR3 size: 13 residues. The CDR3 region is CASSIGGGNEQFF. CDR3 nucleotides: TGTGCCAGTAGTATAGGCGGGGGCAATGAGCAGTTCTTC. Full variable domain (missing parts from reference TRBV19 and TRBJ2-1): DGGITQSPKYLFRKEGQNVTLSCEQNLNHDAMYWYRQDPGQGLRLIYYSQIVNDFQKGDIAEGYSVSREKKESFPLTVTSAQKNPTAFYLCASSIGGGNEQFFGPGTRLTVL.

The chain recombines TRBV7-2 with TRBJ2-7; 8 bases fit TRBD2. The CDR3 totals 16 residues. Germline values: CDR1 SGHTA, CDR2 FQGNSA. J gave up 0 bases and V 5 bases, and 9 bases lay outside the gene matches. In DNA form, the CDR3 reads TGTGCCAGCAGCCCCTACAGCGGGGGCAACTCCTACGAGCAGTACTTC. Amino acid sequence: CASSPYSGGNSYEQYF.

This chain uses TRBV30 with TRBJ2-3; 7 bases map to TRBD2. Trimming at V came to 3 bases and at J to 2 bases, leaving 11 bases not matched to a gene. The CDR3 has 16 residues. Germline loops: CDR1 GTSNPN, CDR2 SVGIG (reference sequence). CDR3 nucleotide sequence: TGTGCCTGGAGGGGGAGGGCGCAGTTTAACACAGATACGCAGTATTTT. It yields the protein CAWRGRAQFNTDTQYF.

This chain joins TRBV15 and TRBJ1-3; D remains unclear. Per germline, CDR1 LNHNV and CDR2 YYDKDF (reference sequence). Trimming stripped 1 base from V and 1 base from J, with 5 bases between. The CDR3 has 14 residues. In nucleotides, the CDR3 is TGTGCCACCAGCAGAGTCCATTCTGGAAACACCATATATTTT. Protein sequence: CATSRVHSGNTIYF.

V gene TRBV5-1 combines with J gene TRBJ2-1; a possible D gene is TRBD1 (5 bases). The V end lost 3 bases, the J end lost 6 bases, and 19 bases lay between the germline ends. The germline V gene has CDR1 SGHRS and CDR2 YFSETQ. The CDR3 runs 16 residues. The CDR3 DNA reads as TGCGCCAGCAGCTCTGCAGTCAGGGTGATAGGCAATGAGCAGTTCTTC. Its translation: CASSSAVRVIGNEQFF.

The chain recombines TRBV20-1 with TRBJ1-1, with D uncertain. The V gene lost 3 bases and the J gene lost 10 bases, with 12 bases spanning the gap. CDR3 length: 11 amino acids. Germline CDR1 and CDR2: DFQATT and SNEGSKA (reference sequence). In nucleotides, the CDR3 is TGCAGTGCTAGGGGCTCGGTTCTAGCTTTCTTT. Protein: CSARGSVLAFF.

The sample holds a few counts of this clone. The chain carries TRBV24-1 and TRBJ2-1; tentatively, D is TRBD2 (7 bases). CDR1 and CDR2 from the germline V gene are KGHDR and SFDVKD. V gave up 9 bases and J gave up 6 bases, with 14 bases separating them. CDR3 length: 13 residues. CDR3 sequence: CATEGGASNEQFF. CDR3 DNA sequence: TGTGCCACCGAAGGGGGGGCCTCCAATGAGCAGTTCTTC.

The chain recombines TRBV4-3 with TRBJ2-1; 9 bases map to TRBD1. The J segment lost 0 bases and the V segment lost 5 bases, leaving 8 bases of the junction unmatched. Germline CDR1 reads LGHNA; CDR2 reads YSLEER. The CDR3 covers 17 residues. CDR3 nucleotide sequence: TGCGCCAGCAGCGCCACAGGGGGCACCAGCTCCTACAATGAGCAGTTCTTC. Its translation: CASSATGGTSSYNEQFF.

The chain employs TRBV9 and TRBJ2-5; a weak D match, TRBD2 (5 bases). Germline CDR1 is SGDLS and CDR2 is YYNGEE. This CDR3 spans 15 amino acids. Between the trimmed V and J ends, which lost 1 base and 5 bases, there was a span of 15 bases. The CDR3 DNA follows: TGTGCCAGCAGCGTAAGTGAGGGATTTGTCGAGACCCAGTACTTC. This codes for CASSVSEGFVETQYF.